This T cell receptor (beta chain) stems from a study of cytomegalovirus exposure and HLA in healthy donors. Findings of the study overall: It was reportedly the case that the classifier diagnosed cytomegalovirus status with high specificity and sensitivity. The authors enumerated some 170 TCR beta chains as linked to cytomegalovirus.

Concerning this clone itself: Its antigen is still unknown.

The CDR3 has 12 residues. Germline assignment: CDR1 GTSNPN and CDR2 SVGIG (reference sequence). V lost 5 bases and J lost 2, with 7 bases in between. The table came from immunoSEQ multiplex PCR; TCRdb's copy has only in-frame clones and leaves some out. The sample holds 85,000 to 95,000 clones, approximately 96% seen once. The chain uses TRBV30 and TRBJ2-1; D unclear. The receptor was isolated from a man aged 18 to 29 in good health and CMV-seronegative. The specimen was PBMCs. CDR3 loop: CAWVETYNEQFF. CDR3 nucleotides: TGTGCCTGGGTAGAGACCTACAATGAGCAGTTCTTC.